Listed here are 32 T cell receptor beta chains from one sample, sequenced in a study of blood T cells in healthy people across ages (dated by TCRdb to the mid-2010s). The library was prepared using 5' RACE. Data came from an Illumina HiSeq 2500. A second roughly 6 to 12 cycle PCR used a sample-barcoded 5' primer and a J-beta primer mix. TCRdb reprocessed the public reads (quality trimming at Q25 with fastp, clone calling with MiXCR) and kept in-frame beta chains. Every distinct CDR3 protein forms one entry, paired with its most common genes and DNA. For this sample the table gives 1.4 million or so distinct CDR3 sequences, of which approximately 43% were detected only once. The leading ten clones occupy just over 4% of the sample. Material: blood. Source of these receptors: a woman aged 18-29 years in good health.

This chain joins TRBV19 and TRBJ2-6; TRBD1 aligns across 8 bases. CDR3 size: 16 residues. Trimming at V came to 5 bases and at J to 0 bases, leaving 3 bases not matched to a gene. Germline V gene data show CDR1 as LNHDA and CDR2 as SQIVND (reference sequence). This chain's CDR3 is CASSRQGSSGANVLTF. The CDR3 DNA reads TGTGCCAGTAGTCGACAGGGGAGCTCTGGGGCCAACGTCCTGACTTTC.

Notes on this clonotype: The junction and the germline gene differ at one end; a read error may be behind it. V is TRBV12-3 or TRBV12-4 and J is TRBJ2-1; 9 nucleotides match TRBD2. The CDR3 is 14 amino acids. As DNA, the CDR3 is TGTGCCAGCAGCTTAGCGGGAGAGGAGAGTGAGCAGTTCTTC. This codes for CASSLAGEESEQFF.

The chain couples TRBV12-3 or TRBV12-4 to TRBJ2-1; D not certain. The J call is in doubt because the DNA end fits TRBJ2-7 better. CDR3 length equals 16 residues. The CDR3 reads CASSNDGTLSYNEQYF. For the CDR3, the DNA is TGTGCCAGCAGTAACGACGGTACACTCTCCTACAATGAGCAGTACTTC.

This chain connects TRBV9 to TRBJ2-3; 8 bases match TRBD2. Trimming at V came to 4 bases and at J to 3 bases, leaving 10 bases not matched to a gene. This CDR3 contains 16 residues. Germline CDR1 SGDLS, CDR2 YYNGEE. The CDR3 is CASSRSGRVGTDTQYF. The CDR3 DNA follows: TGTGCCAGCAGCCGAAGCGGGAGAGTCGGAACAGATACGCAGTATTTT.

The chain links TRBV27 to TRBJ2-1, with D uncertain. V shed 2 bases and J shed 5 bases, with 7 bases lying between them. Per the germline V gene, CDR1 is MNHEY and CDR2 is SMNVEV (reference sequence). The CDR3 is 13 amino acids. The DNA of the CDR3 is TGTGCCAGCAGTTTAGGGTACAACAATGAGCAGTTCTTC. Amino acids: CASSLGYNNEQFF.

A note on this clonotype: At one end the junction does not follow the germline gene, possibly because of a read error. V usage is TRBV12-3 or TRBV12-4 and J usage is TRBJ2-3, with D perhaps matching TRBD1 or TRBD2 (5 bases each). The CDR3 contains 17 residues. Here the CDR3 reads CASSLCGGDSSTDTQYF. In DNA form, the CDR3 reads TGTGCCAGCAGTTTATGTGGGGGAGATTCTAGCACGGATACGCAGTATTTT.

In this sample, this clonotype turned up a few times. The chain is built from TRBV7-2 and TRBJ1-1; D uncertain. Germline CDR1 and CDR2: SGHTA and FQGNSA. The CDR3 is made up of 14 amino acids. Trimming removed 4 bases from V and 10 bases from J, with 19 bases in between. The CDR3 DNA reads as TGTGCCAGCAGCTCTGGAAGATGGACGTCGGGAGCTTTCTTT. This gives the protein CASSSGRWTSGAFF.

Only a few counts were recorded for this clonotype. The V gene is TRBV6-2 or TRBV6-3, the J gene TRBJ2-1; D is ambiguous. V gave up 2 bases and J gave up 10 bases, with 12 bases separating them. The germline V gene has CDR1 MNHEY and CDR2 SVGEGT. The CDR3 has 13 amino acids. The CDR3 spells CASSYRTRGEQFF. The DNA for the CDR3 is TGTGCCAGCAGTTACAGGACGCGAGGCGAGCAGTTCTTC.

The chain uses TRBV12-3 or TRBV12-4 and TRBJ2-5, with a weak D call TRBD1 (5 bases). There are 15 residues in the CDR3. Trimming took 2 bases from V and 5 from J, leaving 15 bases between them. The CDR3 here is CASSLRTPLGETQYF. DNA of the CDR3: TGTGCCAGCAGTTTAAGGACACCCCTGGGTGAGACCCAGTACTTC.

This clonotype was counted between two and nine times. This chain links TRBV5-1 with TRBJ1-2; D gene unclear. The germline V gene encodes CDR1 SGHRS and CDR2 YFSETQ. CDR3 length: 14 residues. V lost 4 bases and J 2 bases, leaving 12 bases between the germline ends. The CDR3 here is CASSQNAGNYGYTF. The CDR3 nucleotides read TGCGCCAGCAGCCAGAACGCCGGGAACTATGGCTACACCTTC.

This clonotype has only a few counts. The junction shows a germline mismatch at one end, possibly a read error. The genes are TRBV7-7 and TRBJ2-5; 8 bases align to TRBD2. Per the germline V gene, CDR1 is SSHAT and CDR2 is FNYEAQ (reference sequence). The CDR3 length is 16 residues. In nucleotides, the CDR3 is TGTGCTAGCAGCTTAGGCAGGACTAGCCAACAAGAGACCCAGTACTTC. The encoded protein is CASSLGRTSQQETQYF.

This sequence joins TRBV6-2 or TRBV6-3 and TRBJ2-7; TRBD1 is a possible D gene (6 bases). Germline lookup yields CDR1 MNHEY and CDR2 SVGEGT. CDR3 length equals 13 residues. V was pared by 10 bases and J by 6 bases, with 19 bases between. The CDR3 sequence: CAISTGHRREQYF. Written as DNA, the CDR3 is TGTGCCATCTCTACGGGACACCGCCGCGAGCAGTACTTC.

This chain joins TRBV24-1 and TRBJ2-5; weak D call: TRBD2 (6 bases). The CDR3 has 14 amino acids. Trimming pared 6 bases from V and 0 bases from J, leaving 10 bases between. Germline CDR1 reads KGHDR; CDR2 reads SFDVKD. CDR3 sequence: CATSNGGNQETQYF. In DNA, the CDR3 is TGTGCCACCAGTAATGGGGGGAACCAAGAGACCCAGTACTTC.

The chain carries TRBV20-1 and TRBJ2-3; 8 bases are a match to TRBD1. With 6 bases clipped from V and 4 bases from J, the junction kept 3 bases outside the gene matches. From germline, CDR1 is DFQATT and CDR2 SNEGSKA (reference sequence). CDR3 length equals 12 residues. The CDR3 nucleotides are TGCAGTGCCCCGGACAGGGCAGATACGCAGTATTTT. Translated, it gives CSAPDRADTQYF.

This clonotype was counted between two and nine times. Here the CDR3 reads CASSSLRDPPYEQYF. The DNA for the CDR3 is TGTGCCAGCAGCTCGCTCCGGGACCCTCCCTACGAGCAGTACTTC. This chain connects TRBV7-9 to TRBJ2-7; D may correspond to TRBD1 or TRBD2 (5 bases each). The ends were cut back, 4 bases at V and 2 bases at J, with 15 bases in the middle. The CDR3 extends over 15 amino acids. CDR1 SEHNR and CDR2 FQNEAQ come from the germline V gene (reference sequence).

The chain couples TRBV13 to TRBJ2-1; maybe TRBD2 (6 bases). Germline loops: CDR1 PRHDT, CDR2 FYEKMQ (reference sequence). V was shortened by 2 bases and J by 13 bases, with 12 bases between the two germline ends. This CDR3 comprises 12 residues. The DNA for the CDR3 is TGTGCCAGCAGCTTACTTCGGGGGTTTCAGTTCTTC. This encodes CASSLLRGFQFF.

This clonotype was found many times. The CDR3 bases are TGTGCCAGCAGCTTTGGGGGGACTCGCTACGAGCAGTACTTC. This encodes CASSFGGTRYEQYF. The V gene is TRBV7-6, the J gene TRBJ2-7, with D maybe TRBD2 (6 bases). The length of the CDR3 is 14 residues. Germline values: CDR1 SGHVS, CDR2 FNYEAQ. Trimming pared 3 bases from V and 3 bases from J, leaving 12 bases between.

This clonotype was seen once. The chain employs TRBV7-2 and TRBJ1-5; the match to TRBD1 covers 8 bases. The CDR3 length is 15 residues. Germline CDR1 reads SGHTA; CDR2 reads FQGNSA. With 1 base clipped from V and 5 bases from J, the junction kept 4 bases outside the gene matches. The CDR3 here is CTSSLEQGVHQPQHF. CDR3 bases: TGTACCAGCAGCTTAGAACAGGGGGTCCATCAGCCCCAGCATTTT.

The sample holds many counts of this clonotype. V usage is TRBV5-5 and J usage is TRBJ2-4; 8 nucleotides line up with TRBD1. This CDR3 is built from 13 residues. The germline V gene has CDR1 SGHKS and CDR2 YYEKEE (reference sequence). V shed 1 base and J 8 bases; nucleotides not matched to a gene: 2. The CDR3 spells CASSLPGQDIQYF. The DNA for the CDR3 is TGTGCCAGCAGCTTGCCGGGACAGGACATTCAGTACTTC. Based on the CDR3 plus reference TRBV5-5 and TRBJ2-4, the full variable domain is DAGVTQSPTHLIKTRGQQVTLRCSPISGHKSVSWYQQVLGQGPQFIFQYYEKEERGRGNFPDRFSARQFPNYSSELNVNALLLGDSALYLCASSLPGQDIQYFGAGTRLSVL.

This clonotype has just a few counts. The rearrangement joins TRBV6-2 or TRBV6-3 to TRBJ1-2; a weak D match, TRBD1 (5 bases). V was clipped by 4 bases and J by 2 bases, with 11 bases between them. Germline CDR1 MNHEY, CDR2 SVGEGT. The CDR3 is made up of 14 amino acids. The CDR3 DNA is TGTGCCAGCAGTTCGACAGCGCCAAACTATGGCTACACCTTC. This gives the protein CASSSTAPNYGYTF.

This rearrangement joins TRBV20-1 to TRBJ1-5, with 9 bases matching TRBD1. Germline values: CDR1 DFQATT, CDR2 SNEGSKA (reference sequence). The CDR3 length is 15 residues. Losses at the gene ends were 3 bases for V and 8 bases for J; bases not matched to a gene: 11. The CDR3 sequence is CSASRDRVSLKPQHF. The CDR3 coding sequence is TGCAGTGCTAGTCGGGACAGGGTATCACTAAAGCCCCAGCATTTT.

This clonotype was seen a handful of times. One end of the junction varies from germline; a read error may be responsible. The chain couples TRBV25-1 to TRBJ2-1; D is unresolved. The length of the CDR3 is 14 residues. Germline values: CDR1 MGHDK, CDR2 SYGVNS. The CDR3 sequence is CASSSPPRVNEQLF. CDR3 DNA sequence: TGTGCCAGCAGTTCCCCGCCAAGGGTTAATGAGCAGTTATTC.

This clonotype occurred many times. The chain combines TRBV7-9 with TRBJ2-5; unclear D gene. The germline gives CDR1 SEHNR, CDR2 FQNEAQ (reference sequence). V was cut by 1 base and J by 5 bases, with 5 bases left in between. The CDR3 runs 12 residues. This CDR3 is CASSLDMETQYF. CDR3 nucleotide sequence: TGTGCCAGCAGCTTAGATATGGAGACCCAGTACTTC.

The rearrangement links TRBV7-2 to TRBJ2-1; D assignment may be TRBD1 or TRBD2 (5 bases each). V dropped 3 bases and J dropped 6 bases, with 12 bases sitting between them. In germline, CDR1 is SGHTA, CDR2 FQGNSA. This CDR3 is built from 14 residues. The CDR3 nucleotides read TGTGCCAGCAGCTTCGGGACCGATTGCAATGAGCAGTTCTTC. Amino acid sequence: CASSFGTDCNEQFF.

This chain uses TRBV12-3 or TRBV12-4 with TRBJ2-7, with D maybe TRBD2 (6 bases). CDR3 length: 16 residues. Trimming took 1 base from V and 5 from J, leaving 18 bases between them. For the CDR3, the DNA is TGTGCCAGCAGTTTAGAGGTGCTTCGCGGGGTAGACGAGCAGTACTTC. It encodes CASSLEVLRGVDEQYF.

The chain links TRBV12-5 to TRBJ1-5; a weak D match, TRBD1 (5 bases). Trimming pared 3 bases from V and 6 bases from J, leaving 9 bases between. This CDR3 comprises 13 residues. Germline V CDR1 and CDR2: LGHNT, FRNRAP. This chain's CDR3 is CASGFEGPQPQHF. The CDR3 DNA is TGTGCTAGTGGTTTTGAGGGGCCTCAGCCCCAGCATTTT.

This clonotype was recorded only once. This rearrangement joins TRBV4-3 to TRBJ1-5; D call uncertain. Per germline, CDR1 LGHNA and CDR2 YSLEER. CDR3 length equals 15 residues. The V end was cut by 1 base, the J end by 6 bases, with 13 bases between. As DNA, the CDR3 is TGCGCCAGCAGCCAAGGGAGAGTGCGGACTCAGCCCCAGCATTTT. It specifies CASSQGRVRTQPQHF.

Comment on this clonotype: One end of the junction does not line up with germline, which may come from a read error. This CDR3 is CASSFRGVPYNEQFF. CDR3 nucleotides: TGTGCCAGCAGTTTCCGGGGGGTCCCCTACAACGAGCAGTTCTTC. This chain joins TRBV27 and TRBJ2-1; 7 nucleotides line up with TRBD2. CDR1 MNHEY and CDR2 SMNVEV come from the germline V gene (reference sequence). This CDR3 has 15 amino acids.

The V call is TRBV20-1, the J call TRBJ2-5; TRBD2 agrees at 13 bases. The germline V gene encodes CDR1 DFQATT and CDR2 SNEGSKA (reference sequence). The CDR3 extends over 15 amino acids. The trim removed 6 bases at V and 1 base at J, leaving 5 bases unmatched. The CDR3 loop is CSARGLAGAQETQYF. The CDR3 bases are TGCAGTGCCCGAGGACTAGCGGGGGCCCAAGAGACCCAGTACTTC.

The CDR3 nucleotides are TGCGCCAGCAGCCAAGGGCGAGCGATCGACAGGCCGATGGCTTTCTTT. Protein product: CASSQGRAIDRPMAFF. The chain combines TRBV4-1 with TRBJ1-1; tentatively, D is TRBD1 (6 bases). The V gene's germline CDR1 is MGHRA and CDR2 YSYEKL. The ends were cut back, 1 base at V and 11 bases at J, with 23 bases in the middle. The CDR3 length is 16 residues.

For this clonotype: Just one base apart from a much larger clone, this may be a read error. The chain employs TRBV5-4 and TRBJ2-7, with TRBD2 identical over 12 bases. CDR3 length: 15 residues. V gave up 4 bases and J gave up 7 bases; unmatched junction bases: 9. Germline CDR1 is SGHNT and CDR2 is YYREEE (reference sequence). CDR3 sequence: CASSPSGRVYNEQYF. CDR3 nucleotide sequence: TGTGCCAGCAGCCCTAGCGGGAGGGTCTACAATGAGCAGTACTTC.

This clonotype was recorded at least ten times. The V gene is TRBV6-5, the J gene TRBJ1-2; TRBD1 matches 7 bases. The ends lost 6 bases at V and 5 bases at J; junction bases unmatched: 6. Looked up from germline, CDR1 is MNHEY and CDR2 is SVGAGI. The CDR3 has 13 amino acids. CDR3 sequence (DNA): TGTGCCAGCAGCACCGGGACAGCGTATGGCTACACCTTC. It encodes CASSTGTAYGYTF.